This T cell receptor (beta chain) derives from a study of blood T cell repertoires in COVID-19. About the study: Spain, Italy and the United States supplied samples that represented acute and convalescent COVID-19.

CDR1 is MNHEY and CDR2 is SVGAGI in the germline V gene. Trimming pared 4 bases from V and 4 bases from J, leaving 14 bases between. The CDR3 has 15 residues. Authors' processing steps: Reference gene primer amplification gave estimated nucleated cell counts. The protocol was immunoSEQ multiplex PCR, while the TCRdb copy is restricted to in-frame clones and leaves out a portion. The DNA gave D and trimming, while V, J and clone size come from that table. Of over 65,000 clones in the sample, roughly 90% were seen once. The Seattle patients joined while their infection was active and were tracked longitudinally afterward.

The sequencing input was peripheral blood. This rearrangement joins TRBV6-5 to TRBJ1-5; maybe TRBD1 (6 bases). This clonotype was obtained from a man older than 75 with COVID-19, enrolled during active disease. For the CDR3, the DNA is TGTGCCAGCAGTTCGAGGGGGGGGAGGAATCAGCCCCAGCATTTT. This encodes CASSSRGGRNQPQHF.